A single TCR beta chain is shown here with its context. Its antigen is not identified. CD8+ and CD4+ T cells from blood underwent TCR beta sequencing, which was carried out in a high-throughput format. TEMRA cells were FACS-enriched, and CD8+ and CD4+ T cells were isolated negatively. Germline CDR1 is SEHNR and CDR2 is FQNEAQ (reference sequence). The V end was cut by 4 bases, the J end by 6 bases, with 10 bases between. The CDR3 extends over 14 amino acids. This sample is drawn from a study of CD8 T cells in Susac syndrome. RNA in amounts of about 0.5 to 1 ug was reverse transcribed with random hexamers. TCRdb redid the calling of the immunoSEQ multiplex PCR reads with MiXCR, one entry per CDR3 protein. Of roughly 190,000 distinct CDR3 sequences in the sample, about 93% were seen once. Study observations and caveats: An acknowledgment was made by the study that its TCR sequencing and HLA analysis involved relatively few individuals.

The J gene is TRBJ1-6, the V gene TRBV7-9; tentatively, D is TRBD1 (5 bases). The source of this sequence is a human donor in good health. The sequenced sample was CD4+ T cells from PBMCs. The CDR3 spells CASSSGTVNSPLHF. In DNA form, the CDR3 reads TGTGCCAGCAGCTCCGGGACGGTTAATTCACCCCTCCACTTT.